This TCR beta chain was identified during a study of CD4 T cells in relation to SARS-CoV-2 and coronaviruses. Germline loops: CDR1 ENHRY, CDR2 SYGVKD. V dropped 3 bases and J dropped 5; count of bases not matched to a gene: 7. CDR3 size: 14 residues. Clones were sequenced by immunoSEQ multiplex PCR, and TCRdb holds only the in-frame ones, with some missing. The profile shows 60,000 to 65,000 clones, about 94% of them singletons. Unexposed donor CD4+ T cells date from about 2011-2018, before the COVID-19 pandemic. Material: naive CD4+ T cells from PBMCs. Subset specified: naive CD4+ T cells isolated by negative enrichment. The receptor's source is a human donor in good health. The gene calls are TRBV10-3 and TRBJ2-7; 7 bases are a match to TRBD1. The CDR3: CAISEKTGLHEQYF. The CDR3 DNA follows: TGTGCCATCAGTGAAAAGACAGGGCTCCACGAGCAGTACTTC.